The 5 T cell receptor beta chains reported below all come from one sample, sequenced in a study of Ad26.COV2.S vaccination and SARS-CoV-2 variants. Sequencing used immunoSEQ multiplex PCR; TCRdb keeps in-frame clones, though not all of them. The sample consists of roughly 700,000 clones, 89% of them appearing once. Treatment indicated: over 15 received Ad26.COV2.S at low or high dose, single or two shots; about 5 received placebo; per-sample allocation not given. The samples date from day 63 after the first vaccine or placebo injection. The material sequenced was peripheral blood, taken in a trial of Ad26.COV2.S vaccine versus placebo. All receptors come from a person between 18 and 59 years old who received the Ad26.COV2.S COVID-19 vaccine or a placebo.

This clone showed up just once. This chain joins TRBV18 and TRBJ2-5; TRBD2 aligns across 8 bases. Losses at the gene ends were 1 base for V and 1 base for J; bases not matched to a gene: 2. Germline CDR1 reads KGHSH; CDR2 reads LQKENI. This CDR3 is 15 amino acids long. The CDR3 spells CASSPQTSGQETQYF. The CDR3 DNA is TGTGCCAGCTCACCACAAACTAGCGGCCAAGAGACCCAGTACTTC.

This chain uses TRBV6-4 with TRBJ1-2; 10 nucleotides agree with TRBD1. The length of the CDR3 is 16 residues. J was trimmed by 4 bases and V by 0 bases; bases with no gene match: 5. Germline V CDR1 and CDR2: MRHNA, SNTAGT. CDR3: CASSDSTGGFPYGYTF. The CDR3 DNA is TGTGCCAGCAGTGACTCGACAGGGGGCTTTCCCTATGGCTACACCTTC.

The chain uses TRBV19 and TRBJ2-1; D uncertain. Germline-derived CDR1 and CDR2 are LNHDA and SQIVND (reference sequence). CDR3 length: 15 residues. V was trimmed by 5 bases and J by 8 bases, leaving 19 bases between them. This chain's CDR3 is CASSPVVDMGYEQFF. For the CDR3, the DNA is TGTGCCAGTAGTCCCGTCGTTGATATGGGCTATGAGCAGTTCTTC.

CDR3 coding DNA: TGTGCCACCGAGGGACAGGGTTGGAATGAGCAGTTCTTC. Translation: CATEGQGWNEQFF. The chain recombines TRBV24-1 with TRBJ2-1; 9 nucleotides align to TRBD1. With V trimmed by 9 bases and J by 7 bases, 6 bases remained unmatched. Germline V lookup: CDR1 KGHDR, CDR2 SFDVKD. This CDR3 has 13 residues.

A remark on this clone: The identical CDR3 is also encoded by other nucleotide sequences in the sample. This chain connects TRBV20-1 to TRBJ2-7; perhaps TRBD1 as D (6 bases). Trimming pared 3 bases from V and 3 bases from J, leaving 6 bases between. The CDR3 runs to 11 residues. Germline V gives CDR1 DFQATT, CDR2 SNEGSKA (reference sequence). This chain's CDR3 is CSARDSYEQYF. The DNA of the CDR3 is TGCAGTGCTAGGGACAGCTACGAGCAGTACTTC.